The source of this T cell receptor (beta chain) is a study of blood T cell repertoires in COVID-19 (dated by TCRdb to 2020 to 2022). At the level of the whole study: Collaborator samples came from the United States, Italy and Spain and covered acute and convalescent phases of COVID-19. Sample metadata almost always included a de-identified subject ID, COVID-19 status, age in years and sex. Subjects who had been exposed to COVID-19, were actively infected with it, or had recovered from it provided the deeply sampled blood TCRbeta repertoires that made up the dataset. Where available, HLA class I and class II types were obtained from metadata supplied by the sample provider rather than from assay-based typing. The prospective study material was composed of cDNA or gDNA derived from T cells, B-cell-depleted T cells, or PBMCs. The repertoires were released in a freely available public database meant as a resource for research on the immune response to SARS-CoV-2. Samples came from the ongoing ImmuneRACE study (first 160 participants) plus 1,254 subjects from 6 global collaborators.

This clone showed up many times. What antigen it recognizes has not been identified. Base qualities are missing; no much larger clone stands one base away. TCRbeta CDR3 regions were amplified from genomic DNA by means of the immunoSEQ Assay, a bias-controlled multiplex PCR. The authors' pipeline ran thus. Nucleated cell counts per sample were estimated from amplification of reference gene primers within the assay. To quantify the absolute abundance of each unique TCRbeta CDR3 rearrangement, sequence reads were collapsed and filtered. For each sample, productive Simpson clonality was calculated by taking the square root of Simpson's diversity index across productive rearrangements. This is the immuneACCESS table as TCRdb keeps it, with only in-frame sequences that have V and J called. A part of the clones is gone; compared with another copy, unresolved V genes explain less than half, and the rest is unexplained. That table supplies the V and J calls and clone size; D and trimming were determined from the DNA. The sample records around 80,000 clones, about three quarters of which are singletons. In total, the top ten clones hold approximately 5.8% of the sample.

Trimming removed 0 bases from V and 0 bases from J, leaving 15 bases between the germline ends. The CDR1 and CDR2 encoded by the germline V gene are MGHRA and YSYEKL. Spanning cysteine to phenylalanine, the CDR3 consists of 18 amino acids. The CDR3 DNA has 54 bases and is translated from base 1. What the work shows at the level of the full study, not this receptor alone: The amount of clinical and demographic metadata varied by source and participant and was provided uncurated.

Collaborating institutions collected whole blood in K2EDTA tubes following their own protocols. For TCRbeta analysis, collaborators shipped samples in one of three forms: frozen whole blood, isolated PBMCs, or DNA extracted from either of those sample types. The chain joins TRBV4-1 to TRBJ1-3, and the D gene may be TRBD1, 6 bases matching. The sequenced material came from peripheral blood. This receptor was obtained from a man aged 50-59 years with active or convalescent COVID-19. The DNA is TGCGCCAGCAGCCAAGATTCAACAGGGATGAGCTCTGGAAACACCATATATTTT. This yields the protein CASSQDSTGMSSGNTIYF.